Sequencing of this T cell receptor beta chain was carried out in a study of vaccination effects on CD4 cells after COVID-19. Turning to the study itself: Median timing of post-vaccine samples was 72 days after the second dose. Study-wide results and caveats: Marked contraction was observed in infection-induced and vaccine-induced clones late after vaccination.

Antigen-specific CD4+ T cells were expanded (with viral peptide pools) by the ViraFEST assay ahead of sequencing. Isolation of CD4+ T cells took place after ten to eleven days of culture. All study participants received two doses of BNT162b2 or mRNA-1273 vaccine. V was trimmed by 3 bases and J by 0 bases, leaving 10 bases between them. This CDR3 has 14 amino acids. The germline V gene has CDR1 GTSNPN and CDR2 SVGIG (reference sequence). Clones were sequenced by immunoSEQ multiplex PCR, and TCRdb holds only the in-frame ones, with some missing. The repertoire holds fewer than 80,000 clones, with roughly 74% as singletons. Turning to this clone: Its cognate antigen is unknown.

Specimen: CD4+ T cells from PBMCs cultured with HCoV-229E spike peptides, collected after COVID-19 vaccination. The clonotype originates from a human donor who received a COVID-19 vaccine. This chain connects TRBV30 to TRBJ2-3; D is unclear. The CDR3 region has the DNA TGTGCCTGGAGCGTACGACCCAGCACAGATACGCAGTATTTT. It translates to CAWSVRPSTDTQYF.